Following are 20 T cell receptor beta chains from one sample sequenced in a study of radiation and T cells in renal cell carcinoma. Sequenced by immunoSEQ multiplex PCR; TCRdb stores in-frame clones only, minus some. The sample contains 10,000 to 15,000 clones, about 33% of which appear only once. Treatment denoted: 15 Gy SBRT to primary tumor, nephrectomy 4 weeks later. Material: tumor tissue, obtained from a patient whose treatment included radiotherapy and nephrectomy. Source of these receptors: a man in his sixties with renal cell carcinoma.

The rearrangement uses TRBV7-6 and TRBJ1-1; D not resolved. The V and J ends lost 0 bases and 2 bases respectively, with 10 bases between them. The CDR3 has 15 residues. Germline loops: CDR1 SGHVS, CDR2 FNYEAQ. The DNA of the CDR3 is TGTGCCAGCAGCTTAGCAAGGTCCTTAAACACTGAAGCTTTCTTT. This translates into CASSLARSLNTEAFF.

This clone was observed once. This chain connects TRBV30 to TRBJ2-7, with 8 bases aligning to TRBD2. Germline-derived CDR1 and CDR2 are GTSNPN and SVGIG (reference sequence). Germline trimming cut 2 bases from V and 3 bases from J; bases unmatched to any gene: 18. This CDR3 region has 18 residues. The CDR3 here is CAWSPGVVGGASLYEQYF. In nucleotides, the CDR3 is TGTGCCTGGAGTCCCGGGGTCGTCGGGGGGGCTTCACTCTACGAGCAGTACTTC.

This clone was counted a few times. The chain carries TRBV6-1 and TRBJ1-2, with D possibly TRBD1 on 5 matching bases. There are 14 residues in the CDR3. V shed 1 base and J shed 3 bases, with 9 bases lying between them. Germline V gene lookup returns CDR1 MNHNS and CDR2 SASEGT. Here the CDR3 reads CASSEGVTDYGYTF. The CDR3 DNA is TGTGCCAGCAGTGAAGGAGTGACAGACTATGGCTACACCTTC.

There are a few counts of this clone. V and J are TRBV6-6 and TRBJ1-2, with no clear D. Germline-derived CDR1 and CDR2 are MNHNY and SVGAGI (reference sequence). This CDR3 is 16 amino acids long. V was clipped by 0 bases and J by 6 bases, with 17 bases between them. DNA of the CDR3: TGTGCCAGCAGTTACTCGATCTTGGGAGCCGCCCATGGCTACACCTTC. Translating it yields CASSYSILGAAHGYTF.

The genes are TRBV6-5 and TRBJ2-1; 8 positions match TRBD2. Per germline, CDR1 MNHEY and CDR2 SVGAGI. The CDR3 is 15 amino acids. The V gene end was trimmed by 2 bases and the J gene end by 2 bases; junction bases not matched to a gene: 2. In nucleotides, the CDR3 is TGTGCCAGCAGTTACCGGGGACTAGCCTACAATGAGCAGTTCTTC. Protein sequence: CASSYRGLAYNEQFF.

Only a few counts were recorded for this clone. The chain links TRBV2 to TRBJ2-3, with 8 bases aligning to TRBD1. The CDR3 is made up of 13 amino acids. V dropped 10 bases and J dropped 2; count of bases not matched to a gene: 5. Germline lookup yields CDR1 SNHLY and CDR2 FYNNEI. The CDR3 coding sequence is TGTGCCATACAGGGGGAAGTCACAGATACGCAGTATTTT. This sequence encodes CAIQGEVTDTQYF.

The sample holds a few counts of this clone. The V call is TRBV29-1, the J call TRBJ1-5, with D unresolved. Per the germline V gene, CDR1 is SQVTM and CDR2 is ANQGSEA. Trimming shortened V by 4 bases and J by 4 bases, and 8 bases separated the two germline ends. The CDR3 extends over 12 amino acids. The CDR3 sequence: CSVGSGNQPQHF. As DNA, the CDR3 is TGCAGCGTTGGCAGCGGGAATCAGCCCCAGCATTTT.

The CDR3 sequence is CSVASQKGTGELFF. DNA for the CDR3: TGCAGCGTTGCCAGCCAGAAGGGCACCGGGGAGCTGTTTTTT. The chain recombines TRBV29-1 with TRBJ2-2, with D uncertain. V gave up 4 bases and J gave up 4 bases, with 13 bases separating them. Germline CDR1 reads SQVTM; CDR2 reads ANQGSEA. This CDR3 spans 14 amino acids.

In this sample, this clone turned up many times. The V call is TRBV30, the J call TRBJ2-1; 7 nucleotides match TRBD2. With V trimmed by 2 bases and J by 5 bases, 6 bases remained unmatched. The CDR3 extends over 14 amino acids. Germline CDR1 GTSNPN, CDR2 SVGIG (reference sequence). CDR3: CAWSLGAGDNEQFF. In DNA form, the CDR3 reads TGTGCCTGGAGTCTCGGGGCGGGAGACAATGAGCAGTTCTTC.

This clone is medium-sized in the sample. The chain links TRBV6-5 to TRBJ2-7; TRBD2 agrees at 9 bases. Germline CDR1 MNHEY, CDR2 SVGAGI. The CDR3 is 15 residues long. Trimming cost V 7 bases and J 0 bases; bases outside gene matches: 7. The CDR3 sequence is CASNPSGKSSYEQYV. CDR3 coding DNA: TGTGCCAGCAATCCTAGCGGGAAGAGCTCCTACGAGCAGTACGTC.

This clone was detected only a few times. The rearrangement links TRBV5-6 to TRBJ2-4; 11 bases map to TRBD2. The closer fit of TRBJ2-5 to the DNA end suggests the J call may be wrong. The germline CDR1 and CDR2 sequences are SGHDT and YYEEEE. The CDR3 extends over 13 amino acids. CDR3 amino acids: CASSPTSGRTQYF. In DNA form, the CDR3 reads TGTGCCAGCAGTCCCACTAGCGGGAGGACCCAGTACTTC.

CDR3 DNA: TGTGCCAGCAGCACCAGTAGATTCTACGAGCAGTACGTC. Protein sequence: CASSTSRFYEQYV. The rearrangement uses TRBV11-3 and TRBJ2-7; D not certain. The germline V gene has CDR1 SGHNT and CDR2 YENEEA. V was trimmed by 5 bases and J by 3 bases, leaving 11 bases between them. The CDR3 has 13 amino acids.

The chain's CDR3 is CAWSSGTGGSDTQYF. The CDR3 nucleotides read TGTGCCTGGAGTTCCGGGACAGGGGGCTCGGATACGCAGTATTTT. The V gene is TRBV30, the J gene TRBJ2-3, with 12 bases matching TRBD1. CDR1 is GTSNPN and CDR2 is SVGIG in the germline V gene (reference sequence). Unmatched junction bases numbered 6, after V lost 2 bases and J lost 6 bases. This CDR3 region has 15 residues.

This chain uses TRBV19 with TRBJ1-3; D is possibly TRBD1 (5 bases). V was clipped by 2 bases and J by 4 bases, with 12 bases between them. From germline, CDR1 is LNHDA and CDR2 SQIVND (reference sequence). The CDR3 extends over 15 amino acids. CDR3 sequence reads: CASSIMGGKGNTIYF. The CDR3 region has the DNA TGTGCCAGTAGTATAATGGGGGGGAAGGGAAACACCATATATTTT.

This chain uses TRBV5-8 with TRBJ1-2; maybe TRBD1 (6 bases). This CDR3 contains 14 residues. Germline V gene lookup returns CDR1 SGHTS and CDR2 YDEGEE. Trimming stripped 4 bases from V and 4 bases from J, with 14 bases between. The CDR3 is CASSGETGGYGYTF. Here the CDR3 DNA reads TGTGCCAGCAGCGGGGAGACAGGTGGCTATGGCTACACCTTC.

This clone was observed a few times. The chain carries TRBV2 and TRBJ2-5; no definite D call. The CDR3 totals 11 residues. The ends were cut back, 2 bases at V and 5 bases at J, with 3 bases in the middle. Germline loops: CDR1 SNHLY, CDR2 FYNNEI. As DNA, the CDR3 is TGTGCCAGCAGTGAAAGGGAGACCCAGTACTTC. Encoded protein: CASSERETQYF. The complete variable domain, with remaining parts taken from reference TRBV2 and TRBJ2-5, reads EPEVTQTPSHQVTQMGQEVILRCVPISNHLYFYWYRQILGQKVEFLVSFYNNEISEKSEIFDDQFSVERPDGSNFTLKIRSTKLEDSAMYFCASSERETQYFGPGTRLLVL.

This clone has just a few counts. J is TRBJ2-3 and V is TRBV14, with D maybe TRBD2 (5 bases). This CDR3 region has 14 residues. The germline V gene has CDR1 SGHDN and CDR2 FVKESK. Trimming shortened V by 2 bases and J by 4 bases, and 10 bases separated the two germline ends. CDR3 in DNA: TGTGCCAGCAGCCAAAGGAGGAGCGCAGATACGCAGTATTTT. Protein product: CASSQRRSADTQYF.

This clone was seen only a few times. J is TRBJ1-6 and V is TRBV5-1; D is uncertain. Looked up from germline, CDR1 is SGHRS and CDR2 is YFSETQ. The V end lost 9 bases, the J end lost 9 bases, and 13 bases lay between the germline ends. The CDR3 extends over 12 amino acids. Here the CDR3 DNA reads TGCGCCACCAGGACGGACCGTTCACCCCTCCACTTT. Translating gives CATRTDRSPLHF.

This clone has only a few counts. This sequence joins TRBV6-5 and TRBJ2-1, with 10 nucleotides matching TRBD2. The CDR3 runs to 15 residues. Unmatched junction bases numbered 6, after V lost 5 bases and J lost 5 bases. CDR1 and CDR2 from the germline V gene are MNHEY and SVGAGI. The CDR3: CASSPSSGGDNEQFF. Written as DNA, the CDR3 is TGTGCCAGCAGTCCCTCTAGCGGGGGAGACAATGAGCAGTTCTTC.

CDR3 nucleotides: TGTGCCTGGAGTGTAGGTGGCACCAGCAATCAGCCCCAGCATTTT. Translation gives CAWSVGGTSNQPQHF. V gene TRBV30 combines with J gene TRBJ1-5; no clear D. The germline gives CDR1 GTSNPN, CDR2 SVGIG (reference sequence). V lost 0 bases to trimming and J lost 1 base, with 10 bases between them. CDR3 length equals 15 residues.